This TCR beta chain was recovered during a study of T-cell memory formation after mild COVID-19. CDR3 length equals 13 residues. Per germline, CDR1 SGHNT and CDR2 YENEEA. V was clipped by 5 bases and J by 3 bases, with 9 bases between them. MiXCR, run by TCRdb on the 5' RACE reads, gives a single entry per CDR3 protein. The profile shows about 500,000 distinct CDR3 sequences, around 21% of them singletons. This chain uses TRBV11-3 with TRBJ2-3; the D is unclear. This receptor was identified in an adult woman who had mild COVID-19 (a few samples of this study predate the infection). Cell type and time point are not known. Input material: PBMCs or a T cell subset sorted from them (not recorded which). The CDR3 bases are TGTGCCAGCAGCCCCGTTGGGACAGATACGCAGTATTTT. As protein: CASSPVGTDTQYF.